This note documents a single T cell receptor (beta chain) sequence. What it binds is not known. This specimen belongs to a study of T cell responses to AZD1222 COVID-19 vaccine. The germline CDR1 and CDR2 sequences are SGHVS and FQNEAQ. There are 17 residues in the CDR3. V lost 1 base and J lost 1; bases outside the gene matches: 4. Study findings and constraints: Two doses of AZD1222 preceded a rise in Spike-specific TCR breadth and depth. Donors were mostly white British, more females; clonal diversity possibly underestimated. Baseline seropositives among AZD1222 recipients totaled only 6 or 7.

Measured with immunoSEQ multiplex PCR; TCRdb has only the in-frame clones, and not every one. The repertoire holds roughly 170,000 clones, with about nine tenths as singletons. The rearrangement uses TRBV7-8 and TRBJ1-2; the match to TRBD1 covers 12 bases. The sequence was collected from an adult in good health. The sample here was peripheral blood, taken on day 0 of AZD1222 vaccination. CDR3 DNA: TGTGCCAGCAGCTTAGAGGGACAGGGGGCCATTAACTATGGCTACACCTTC. It encodes CASSLEGQGAINYGYTF. Together with reference TRBV7-8 and TRBJ1-2, the CDR3 gives the full variable domain: GAGVSQSPRYKVAKRGQDVALRCDPISGHVSLFWYQQALGQGPEFLTYFQNEAQLDKSGLPSDRFFAERPEGSVSTLKIQRTQQEDSAVYLCASSLEGQGAINYGYTFGSGTRLTVV.